One and the same sample provided the 32 T cell receptor beta chains below, sequenced in a study of T cell responses to AZD1222 COVID-19 vaccine. Here immunoSEQ multiplex PCR was the method, and the copy in TCRdb shows in-frame clones only, minus some. The sample lists about 140,000 clones; approximately 89% were seen once. The sequencing here drew on peripheral blood, taken 28 days after the second AZD1222 dose. These receptors came from an adult who received the AZD1222 COVID-19 vaccine.

The chain carries TRBV7-2 and TRBJ2-7, with unresolved D. Between the trimmed V and J ends, which lost 2 bases and 3 bases, there was a span of 14 bases. Looked up from germline, CDR1 is SGHTA and CDR2 is FQGNSA. The CDR3 is 15 residues long. The CDR3 sequence is CASSLSGLGLYEQYF. The DNA of the CDR3 is TGTGCCAGCAGCTTATCGGGTCTGGGCCTCTACGAGCAGTACTTC.

The chain is built from TRBV6-2 or TRBV6-3 and TRBJ2-1; perhaps TRBD1 as D (6 bases). CDR3 size: 15 residues. The germline V gene has CDR1 MNHEY and CDR2 SVGEGT. V was trimmed by 6 bases and J by 6 bases, leaving 18 bases between them. CDR3 nucleotides: TGTGCCAGCAGCCTCCGGGACATTCGCGTCAATGAGCAGTTCTTC. Translated, it gives CASSLRDIRVNEQFF.

The CDR3 reads CASSIVSGQGREKLFF. The CDR3 DNA sequence: TGTGCCAGTAGTATAGTCTCGGGACAGGGCCGCGAAAAACTGTTTTTT. The rearrangement joins TRBV19 to TRBJ1-4, with TRBD1 matching 9 bases. The V gene end was trimmed by 1 base and the J gene end by 8 bases; junction bases not matched to a gene: 8. Germline V CDR1 and CDR2: LNHDA, SQIVND (reference sequence). This CDR3 spans 16 amino acids.

This clone was counted between two and nine times. The V call is TRBV10-1, the J call TRBJ1-5; 7 bases line up with TRBD1. CDR1 and CDR2 (germline): WNHNN, SYGVQD (reference sequence). V lost 11 bases and J lost 4; bases outside the gene matches: 8. The CDR3 loop spans 13 amino acids. CDR3 protein: CAGPGTANQPQHF. The CDR3 nucleotides read TGCGCCGGCCCCGGGACAGCTAATCAGCCCCAGCATTTT.

The chain has TRBV4-3 and TRBJ1-5; 8 bases line up with TRBD1. V was clipped by 0 bases and J by 1 base; unmatched bases: 14. The CDR3 totals 20 residues. Per germline, CDR1 LGHNA and CDR2 YSLEER. The CDR3 DNA sequence: TGCGCCAGCAGCCAAGAAACTCACGTCGCGGGACAGGCCAGCAATCAGCCCCAGCATTTT. Amino acid sequence: CASSQETHVAGQASNQPQHF.

The genes are TRBV18 and TRBJ1-3; 7 bases line up with TRBD1. The V gene end was trimmed by 5 bases and the J gene end by 4 bases; junction bases not matched to a gene: 8. This CDR3 spans 15 amino acids. The germline gives CDR1 KGHSH, CDR2 LQKENI. In DNA form, the CDR3 reads TGTGCCAGCTCATTTGACAGGGCAGCAGGAAACACCATATATTTT. Encoded protein: CASSFDRAAGNTIYF.

The rearrangement uses TRBV4-3 and TRBJ2-3; D is uncertain. Germline V gene sequence: CDR1 LGHNA, CDR2 YSLEER. The CDR3 length is 16 residues. With 0 bases removed from V and 1 base from J, the gap between germline ends came to 11 bases. The CDR3 DNA follows: TGCGCCAGCAGCCAAGATTACGCTTCTGGCACAGATACGCAGTATTTT. Amino acids: CASSQDYASGTDTQYF.

This chain connects TRBV28 to TRBJ2-2, with TRBD2 matching 9 bases. CDR3 length: 15 residues. CDR1 MDHEN and CDR2 SYDVKM come from the germline V gene. V dropped 4 bases and J dropped 8; count of bases not matched to a gene: 8. CDR3 residues: CASSSSGRMTGELFF. CDR3 nucleotide sequence: TGTGCCAGCAGTTCAAGCGGGAGGATGACGGGGGAGCTGTTTTTT. Combining the CDR3 with reference TRBV28 and TRBJ2-2 gives the whole variable domain DVKVTQSSRYLVKRTGEKVFLECVQDMDHENMFWYRQDPGLGLRLIYFSYDVKMKEKGDIPEGYSVSREKKERFSLILESASTNQTSMYLCASSSSGRMTGELFFGEGSRLTVL.

The chain couples TRBV29-1 to TRBJ2-2; D gene ambiguous. Germline V CDR1 and CDR2: SQVTM, ANQGSEA. The CDR3 runs to 14 residues. V was pared by 5 bases and J by 2 bases, with 12 bases between. For the CDR3, the DNA is TGCAGCGTTATGAGGCAGGATAACACCGGGGAGCTGTTTTTT. Its translation: CSVMRQDNTGELFF.

The chain employs TRBV5-5 and TRBJ2-7; 13 bases are shared with TRBD2. Germline V CDR1 and CDR2: SGHKS, YYEKEE (reference sequence). V lost 4 bases, J lost 6 bases, and 10 bases stayed unmatched. The CDR3 spans 16 residues. Here the CDR3 reads CASSRTSGGSYVEQYF. The CDR3 DNA is TGTGCCAGCAGCCGGACTAGCGGGGGTTCCTACGTCGAGCAGTACTTC.

This chain uses TRBV15 with TRBJ1-3; tentative D call: TRBD1 (6 bases). V lost 5 bases and J 4 bases, leaving 18 bases between the germline ends. CDR3 size: 16 residues. The V gene's germline CDR1 is LNHNV and CDR2 YYDKDF (reference sequence). The CDR3 nucleotides read TGTGCCACCAGCTGGGGTGCAGGGGCGAGAGGAAACACCATATATTTT. This gives the protein CATSWGAGARGNTIYF.

The rearrangement links TRBV14 to TRBJ2-7; D may be TRBD2 (6 bases). The CDR3 is 14 residues long. Deletions cut 1 base from V and 3 bases from J, with 10 bases between. Germline lookup yields CDR1 SGHDN and CDR2 FVKESK. CDR3 DNA: TGTGCCAGCAGCCAAGGGACCGGGGGCTACGAGCAGTACTTC. As protein: CASSQGTGGYEQYF.

The rearrangement uses TRBV7-9 and TRBJ2-5, with 7 nucleotides matching TRBD1. J was trimmed by 1 base and V by 5 bases; bases with no gene match: 4. The CDR3 consists of 14 residues. Germline CDR1 reads SEHNR; CDR2 reads FQNEAQ (reference sequence). This CDR3 reads CASSLDRVQETQYF. The CDR3 bases are TGTGCCAGCAGCCTAGACAGGGTCCAAGAGACCCAGTACTTC. The entire variable domain, with the rest obtained from reference TRBV7-9 and TRBJ2-5, is as follows: DTGVSQNPRHKITKRGQNVTFRCDPISEHNRLYWYRQTLGQGPEFLTYFQNEAQLEKSRLLSDRFSAERPKGSFSTLEIQRTEQGDSAMYLCASSLDRVQETQYFGPGTRLLVL.

This clone has a handful of counts. This chain joins TRBV29-1 and TRBJ2-5; D tentatively reads TRBD1 or TRBD2 (5 bases each). Per the germline V gene, CDR1 is SQVTM and CDR2 is ANQGSEA. CDR3 length: 13 amino acids. The ends were cut back, 6 bases at V and 5 bases at J, with 16 bases in the middle. The CDR3 DNA reads TGCAGCGTCCGGATGTCGGGGCCCGAGACCCAGTACTTC. This encodes CSVRMSGPETQYF.

This sequence joins TRBV7-9 and TRBJ2-5; TRBD2 aligns across 8 bases. V was clipped by 0 bases and J by 4 bases; unmatched bases: 10. This CDR3 comprises 17 residues. Germline V gives CDR1 SEHNR, CDR2 FQNEAQ (reference sequence). CDR3 in amino acids: CASSLASGGPRGETQYF. In nucleotides, the CDR3 is TGTGCCAGCAGCTTAGCCAGCGGGGGACCTAGGGGAGAGACCCAGTACTTC. The full variable domain, completed using reference TRBV7-9 and TRBJ2-5, is DTGVSQNPRHKITKRGQNVTFRCDPISEHNRLYWYRQTLGQGPEFLTYFQNEAQLEKSRLLSDRFSAERPKGSFSTLEIQRTEQGDSAMYLCASSLASGGPRGETQYFGPGTRLLVL.

The chain couples TRBV18 to TRBJ1-1; D gene uncertain. The germline gives CDR1 KGHSH, CDR2 LQKENI. V lost 5 bases and J 1 base, leaving 8 bases between the germline ends. The CDR3 covers 13 residues. The CDR3 here is CASSGSSNTEAFF. In nucleotides, the CDR3 is TGTGCCAGCTCAGGGTCCTCGAACACTGAAGCTTTCTTT.

The chain uses TRBV6-5 and TRBJ2-7, with 7 bases lining up with TRBD1. The length of the CDR3 is 14 residues. Germline CDR1 MNHEY, CDR2 SVGAGI. With 6 bases clipped from V and 2 bases from J, the junction kept 7 bases outside the gene matches. The CDR3 DNA sequence: TGTGCCAGCAGGACGGGACAGTCCGCCTACGAGCAGTACTTC. Translated: CASRTGQSAYEQYF.

The J gene is TRBJ1-1, the V gene TRBV14; no firm D call. The CDR3 sequence is 12 residues long. The V end lost 1 base, the J end lost 1 base, and 1 base lay between the germline ends. Germline V gene lookup returns CDR1 SGHDN and CDR2 FVKESK. This CDR3 is CASSQGNTEAFF. For the CDR3, the DNA is TGTGCCAGCAGCCAAGGGAACACTGAAGCTTTCTTT.

The chain couples TRBV4-1 to TRBJ1-2, with D tentatively TRBD1 (6 bases). CDR3 length: 15 residues. Germline loops: CDR1 MGHRA, CDR2 YSYEKL. V shed 4 bases and J shed 4 bases, with 16 bases lying between them. CDR3 sequence reads: CASSPDLGAIYGYTF. The CDR3 DNA is TGCGCCAGCAGCCCCGATCTGGGGGCCATCTATGGCTACACCTTC.

The V and J genes are TRBV19 and TRBJ2-3, with 11 bases fitting TRBD2. CDR1 is LNHDA and CDR2 is SQIVND in the germline V gene (reference sequence). The CDR3 consists of 19 residues. Trimming cost V 4 bases and J 2 bases; bases outside gene matches: 14. The CDR3 sequence is CASSSPWRLAGGDTDTQYF. CDR3 bases: TGTGCCAGTAGTAGCCCTTGGAGGCTAGCGGGAGGAGACACAGATACGCAGTATTTT.

This chain joins TRBV7-2 and TRBJ1-5; 9 bases agree with TRBD1. Germline lookup yields CDR1 SGHTA and CDR2 FQGNSA. Trimming removed 0 bases from V and 4 bases from J; junction bases left unmatched: 4. The CDR3 contains 16 residues. CDR3 region: CASSLAPGQGNQPQHF. The DNA for the CDR3 is TGTGCCAGCAGCTTAGCGCCGGGACAGGGTAATCAGCCCCAGCATTTT.

The chain joins TRBV28 to TRBJ2-5; 9 nucleotides match TRBD1. Germline V gene data show CDR1 as MDHEN and CDR2 as SYDVKM. The ends lost 7 bases at V and 5 bases at J; junction bases unmatched: 14. The CDR3 extends over 16 amino acids. CDR3 protein: CASISGGTGTRETQYF. For the CDR3, the DNA is TGTGCCAGCATCAGCGGTGGGACAGGGACGAGGGAGACCCAGTACTTC.

V and J are TRBV15 and TRBJ2-5; D uncertain. Germline loops: CDR1 LNHNV, CDR2 YYDKDF (reference sequence). Trimming shortened V by 1 base and J by 5 bases, and 14 bases separated the two germline ends. The CDR3 covers 15 residues. Written as DNA, the CDR3 is TGTGCCACCAGCAGAGTCGGGTCCCAAAAGGAGACCCAGTACTTC. This translates into CATSRVGSQKETQYF.

The V gene is TRBV11-3, the J gene TRBJ2-7; D call uncertain. Trimming removed 3 bases at V and 2 bases at J, with 8 bases between. The CDR3 contains 13 residues. Germline V gene data show CDR1 as SGHNT and CDR2 as YENEEA. The DNA for the CDR3 is TGTGCCAGCAGCTTCGCCACGACCTACGAGCAGTACTTC. Encoded protein: CASSFATTYEQYF.

The chain is built from TRBV7-9 and TRBJ1-3; D gene unclear. The CDR3 spans 12 residues. Germline V gives CDR1 SEHNR, CDR2 FQNEAQ (reference sequence). The V and J ends lost 7 bases and 1 base respectively, with 5 bases between them. The CDR3 nucleotides read TGTGCCAGCACCTCGTCTGGAAACACCATATATTTT. This encodes CASTSSGNTIYF.

The genes are TRBV20-1 and TRBJ2-3; D is perhaps TRBD1 or TRBD2 (5 bases each). Deletions cut 3 bases from V and 4 bases from J, with 11 bases between. CDR3 length: 13 amino acids. Germline CDR1 is DFQATT and CDR2 is SNEGSKA (reference sequence). This CDR3 is CSASLLGADTQYF. In DNA form, the CDR3 reads TGCAGTGCTAGTCTTTTGGGGGCAGATACGCAGTATTTT.

V and J are TRBV6-5 and TRBJ1-1; TRBD1 matches at 7 bases. Germline-derived CDR1 and CDR2 are MNHEY and SVGAGI. V trimming: 9 bases; J trimming: 6 bases; junction bases outside the gene matches: 10. This CDR3 region has 13 residues. In DNA form, the CDR3 reads TGTGCCAGTACCACGGGACAGCAGTCTGAAGCTTTCTTT. This sequence encodes CASTTGQQSEAFF.

This clone was detected only once. The chain employs TRBV9 and TRBJ2-3, with TRBD2 matching over 8 bases. Per germline, CDR1 SGDLS and CDR2 YYNGEE. This CDR3 has 18 amino acids. V shed 5 bases and J 0 bases; nucleotides not matched to a gene: 14. The CDR3 DNA reads TGTGCCAGCAGAGCGGGACCGGGACTAGGTTATAGCACAGATACGCAGTATTTT. Protein: CASRAGPGLGYSTDTQYF.

This chain connects TRBV7-8 to TRBJ1-5, with no clear D. V lost 6 bases and J 0 bases, leaving 6 bases between the germline ends. Per the germline V gene, CDR1 is SGHVS and CDR2 is FQNEAQ. The CDR3 spans 13 residues. The CDR3 nucleotides read TGTGCCAGCAGTCCCCATAGCAATCAGCCCCAGCATTTT. Its protein product is CASSPHSNQPQHF.

The V call is TRBV7-8, the J call TRBJ2-7; perhaps TRBD2 as D (5 bases). The CDR3 consists of 15 residues. V was trimmed by 2 bases and J by 1 base, leaving 12 bases between them. Per the germline V gene, CDR1 is SGHVS and CDR2 is FQNEAQ. CDR3 DNA: TGTGCCAGCAGCTTATTGGGTGGACTTTCCTACGAGCAGTACTTC. Its translation: CASSLLGGLSYEQYF.

This rearrangement joins TRBV10-3 to TRBJ2-1; 7 bases fit TRBD1. The CDR3 is 14 residues long. J gave up 7 bases and V 3 bases, and 6 bases lay outside the gene matches. CDR1 and CDR2 from the germline V gene are ENHRY and SYGVKD. The CDR3: CAISDRQGKNEQFF. DNA of the CDR3: TGTGCCATCAGTGACCGACAGGGAAAGAATGAGCAGTTCTTC.

The V and J genes are TRBV27 and TRBJ2-6; tentative D call: TRBD2 (6 bases). Germline V gene lookup returns CDR1 MNHEY and CDR2 SMNVEV (reference sequence). The CDR3 has 17 amino acids. Trimming pared 6 bases from V and 2 bases from J, leaving 17 bases between. The DNA of the CDR3 is TGTGCCAGCAGATCCACCGGGGGAAAGGCTGGGGCCAACGTCCTGACTTTC. Protein product: CASRSTGGKAGANVLTF.